This TCR beta chain was profiled in a study of blood T cell repertoires in COVID-19. Here immunoSEQ multiplex PCR was the method, and the copy in TCRdb shows in-frame clones only, minus some. Of about 140,000 clones in the sample, under 80% are singletons; the top ten hold about 12%. There are 14 residues in the CDR3. V was shortened by 6 bases and J by 5 bases, with 15 bases between the two germline ends. The germline V gene has CDR1 SNHLY and CDR2 FYNNEI. The chain carries TRBV2 and TRBJ2-3; D may be TRBD1 (5 bases). Sequenced: peripheral blood. The clonotype originates from a man older than 75 with acute or convalescent COVID-19. CDR3 in DNA: TGTGCCAGCAGGGCCGGCAGGGCGGAAGATACGCAGTATTTT. Encoded protein: CASRAGRAEDTQYF.